Below, 6 T cell receptor beta chains from the same sample are listed, as sequenced in a study of lymphopenia after photon versus proton radiotherapy. The repertoire was sequenced with immunoSEQ multiplex PCR; TCRdb's copy has only in-frame clones and lacks some. This table has 68,000 or so clones, approximately 91% appearing once. The source material was peripheral blood, sampled from a patient treated with photon-based radiotherapy. The receptors were gathered from a woman aged 70 to 79 with pancreatic cancer.

The gene calls are TRBV18 and TRBJ1-3; D not resolved. The CDR3 loop spans 16 amino acids. Trimming removed 1 base from V and 4 bases from J, with 14 bases in between. In germline, CDR1 is KGHSH, CDR2 LQKENI. Here the CDR3 reads CASSPLRETAGNTIYF. The CDR3 nucleotides are TGTGCCAGCTCACCACTAAGGGAAACGGCCGGAAACACCATATATTTT.

The chain couples TRBV7-3 to TRBJ2-1; TRBD1 matches at 9 bases. The CDR3 contains 15 residues. Trimming at V came to 2 bases and at J to 7 bases, leaving 6 bases not matched to a gene. Germline V lookup: CDR1 SGHTA, CDR2 FQGTGA. CDR3 in amino acids: CASSLLQGAWNEQFF. The CDR3, as DNA: TGTGCCAGCAGCTTATTACAGGGGGCGTGGAATGAGCAGTTCTTC.

The chain links TRBV7-9 to TRBJ2-5, with 8 bases fitting TRBD2. Trimming took 6 bases from V and 5 from J; bases not matched to a gene: 5. CDR3 length: 13 amino acids. From germline, CDR1 is SEHNR and CDR2 FQNEAQ (reference sequence). Here the CDR3 reads CASSRGLVETQYF. DNA of the CDR3: TGTGCCAGCAGTAGGGGACTAGTGGAGACCCAGTACTTC. The full variable domain, completed using reference TRBV7-9 and TRBJ2-5, is DTGVSQNPRHKITKRGQNVTFRCDPISEHNRLYWYRQTLGQGPEFLTYFQNEAQLEKSRLLSDRFSAERPKGSFSTLEIQRTEQGDSAMYLCASSRGLVETQYFGPGTRLLVL.

This chain connects TRBV6-6 to TRBJ2-7; either TRBD1 or TRBD2 may fit D (5 bases each). The CDR3 is 14 amino acids. The germline V gene has CDR1 MNHNY and CDR2 SVGAGI (reference sequence). V was shortened by 2 bases and J by 8 bases, with 16 bases between the two germline ends. CDR3 in amino acids: CASSYGLEGFQQYF. The CDR3 DNA sequence: TGTGCCAGCAGTTACGGCCTTGAGGGGTTTCAGCAGTACTTC.

This chain connects TRBV29-1 to TRBJ2-7; D is undetermined. Trimming stripped 4 bases from V and 0 bases from J, with 10 bases between. This CDR3 region has 13 residues. Germline assignment: CDR1 SQVTM and CDR2 ANQGSEA. Here the CDR3 DNA reads TGCAGCGTTGCGGTTTTGGGCTCCTACGAGCAGTACTTC. It specifies CSVAVLGSYEQYF.

The chain carries TRBV28 and TRBJ2-7; D gene unclear. V was pared by 3 bases and J by 6 bases, with 9 bases between. The CDR3 is made up of 12 amino acids. Germline CDR1 reads MDHEN; CDR2 reads SYDVKM. CDR3 residues: CASSFGSVEQYF. CDR3 sequence (DNA): TGTGCCAGCAGTTTCGGGTCAGTCGAGCAGTACTTC.